The clone carrying this T cell receptor (beta chain) was observed once. This specimen comes from a study of T cell clonotyping in hematopoietic cell transplantation. This table comes from immunoSEQ multiplex PCR, and its TCRdb copy is limited to in-frame clones, with some not included. The sample carries under 7,500 clones, around 90% recorded once. The germline V gene has CDR1 MNHNY and CDR2 SVGAGI (reference sequence). V was pared by 0 bases and J by 10 bases, with 4 bases of the junction left unmatched. The CDR3 loop spans 15 amino acids. The chain joins TRBV6-6 to TRBJ1-6, with TRBD1 matching over 9 bases. The sequence was collected from a male patient aged 35-50 years who had an allogeneic stem cell transplant from an unrelated donor, so the T cells may come from the graft donor. Some clones in this sample may be carry-over from other donors' samples. The input for sequencing was peripheral blood mononuclear cells, taken 100 days after allogeneic stem cell transplant. This CDR3 is CASSYSTGGGSPLHF. The DNA for the CDR3 is TGTGCCAGCAGTTACTCGACAGGGGGTGGATCACCCCTCCACTTT.